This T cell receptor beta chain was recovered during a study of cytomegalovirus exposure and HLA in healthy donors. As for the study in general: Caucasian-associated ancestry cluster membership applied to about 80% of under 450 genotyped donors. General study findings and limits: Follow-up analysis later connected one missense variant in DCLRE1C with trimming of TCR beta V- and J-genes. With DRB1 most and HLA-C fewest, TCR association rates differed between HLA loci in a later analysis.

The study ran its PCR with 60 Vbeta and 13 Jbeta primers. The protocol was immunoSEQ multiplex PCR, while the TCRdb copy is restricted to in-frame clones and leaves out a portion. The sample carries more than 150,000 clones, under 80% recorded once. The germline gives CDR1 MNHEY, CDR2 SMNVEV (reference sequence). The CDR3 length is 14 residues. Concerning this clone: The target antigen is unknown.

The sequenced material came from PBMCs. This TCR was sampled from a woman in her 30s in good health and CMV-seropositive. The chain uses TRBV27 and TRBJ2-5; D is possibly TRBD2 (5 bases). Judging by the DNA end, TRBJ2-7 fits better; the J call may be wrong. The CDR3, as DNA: TGTGCCAGCAGCCCCTTTGAGGGTACCTACGAGCAGTACTTC. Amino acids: CASSPFEGTYEQYF.